These T cell receptor beta chains were read from a single sample in a study of identical twins. TCRdb re-analysed the 5' RACE reads in MiXCR, keeping a single row per CDR3 protein. Among over 500,000 distinct CDR3 sequences, approximately 22% were seen once, and the ten largest hold approximately 0.95%. A further study also used this sample, focusing on T cells expressing NK-cell markers.

Sequenced: CD4+ T cells sorted from blood. The receptors shown here come from a young woman in good health. CDR3s include the opening cysteine and the closing phenylalanine or tryptophan. Fields, in order: J gene, clone size, V gene, D gene, CDR3 protein, CDR3 DNA. D genes are given only for firm matches. Size values are once, few and many counts, or a class for expanded clones, and some rows have none.

J: TRBJ1-2
size: few
V: TRBV12-3/TRBV12-4
D: .
CDR3: CASSLGQGRNYGYTF
DNA: TGTGCCAGCAGTTTGGGGCAGGGCCGTAACTATGGCTACACCTTC

J: TRBJ2-3
size: .
V: TRBV7-9
D: .
CDR3: CASSLVGLRTDTQYF
DNA: TGTGCCAGCAGCTTAGTGGGACTCCGCACAGATACGCAGTATTTT

J: TRBJ2-5
size: few
V: TRBV27
D: .
CDR3: CASSFPSKETQYF
DNA: TGTGCCAGCAGTTTTCCCAGTAAAGAGACCCAGTACTTC

J: TRBJ1-1
size: .
V: TRBV6-2/TRBV6-3
D: .
CDR3: CASSYSRAVMNTEAFF
DNA: TGTGCCAGCAGTTACTCGAGAGCAGTCATGAACACTGAAGCTTTCTTT

J: TRBJ2-6
size: .
V: TRBV4-3
D: .
CDR3: CASSQVGSGANVLTF
DNA: TGCGCCAGCAGCCAAGTTGGCTCTGGGGCCAACGTCCTGACTTTC

J: TRBJ1-1
size: .
V: TRBV20-1
D: TRBD1
CDR3: CSARQGKAFF
DNA: TGCAGTGCTCGACAGGGAAAAGCTTTCTTT

J: TRBJ2-3
size: .
V: TRBV6-6
D: .
CDR3: CASTDGAQYF
DNA: TGTGCCAGCACCGATGGTGCGCAGTATTTT

J: TRBJ1-1
size: few
V: TRBV7-3
D: TRBD1
CDR3: CASGQGQNTEAFF
DNA: TGTGCCAGCGGACAGGGGCAGAACACTGAAGCTTTCTTT

J: TRBJ1-2
size: .
V: TRBV6-1
D: .
CDR3: CASSRDTTYGYTF
DNA: TGTGCCAGCTCCCGGGACACGACCTATGGCTACACCTTC

J: TRBJ1-1
size: few
V: TRBV4-2
D: .
CDR3: CASSPAGRNTEAFF
DNA: TGTGCCAGCAGCCCAGCCGGGCGGAACACTGAAGCTTTCTTT

J: TRBJ2-7
size: .
V: TRBV10-3
D: TRBD2
CDR3: CAISGTSGSYEQYF
DNA: TGTGCCATCAGTGGAACTAGCGGGTCGTACGAGCAGTACTTC

J: TRBJ2-1
size: few
V: TRBV10-3
D: .
CDR3: CAISAGTYENNEQFF
DNA: TGTGCCATCAGTGCTGGGACTTATGAAAACAATGAGCAGTTCTTC

J: TRBJ2-1
size: .
V: TRBV20-1
D: TRBD2
CDR3: CSANRGGRVGEQFF
DNA: TGCAGTGCTAACCGGGGGGGCCGGGTAGGTGAGCAGTTCTTC

J: TRBJ2-5
size: .
V: TRBV7-2
D: .
CDR3: CASSPRQVLQETQYF
DNA: TGTGCCAGCAGCCCCAGACAGGTACTGCAAGAGACCCAGTACTTC

J: TRBJ1-5
size: once
V: TRBV10-3
D: TRBD1
CDR3: CAISADREAQPQHF
DNA: TGTGCCATCAGTGCGGACAGGGAGGCTCAGCCCCAGCATTTT

J: TRBJ2-7
size: .
V: TRBV11-2
D: .
CDR3: CASTDAGITYEQYF
DNA: TGTGCCAGCACCGACGCCGGGATAACCTACGAGCAGTACTTC

J: TRBJ1-4
size: few
V: TRBV25-1
D: .
CDR3: CASSEPTGPSEKLFF
DNA: TGTGCCAGCAGTGAACCGACAGGACCATCGGAAAAACTGTTTTTT

J: TRBJ2-1
size: once
V: TRBV6-5
D: .
CDR3: CASSWGTLTYNEQFF
DNA: TGTGCCAGCAGTTGGGGGACTTTAACCTACAATGAGCAGTTCTTC

J: TRBJ1-1
size: many
V: TRBV9
D: .
CDR3: CASSVDSEAFF
DNA: TGTGCCAGCAGCGTAGATTCTGAAGCTTTCTTT

J: TRBJ1-1
size: .
V: TRBV27
D: .
CDR3: CASSLGRFEAFF
DNA: TGTGCCAGCAGTTTAGGTCGGTTTGAAGCTTTCTTT

J: TRBJ2-7
size: few
V: TRBV15
D: TRBD1
CDR3: CATSRGGTGPTEQYF
DNA: TGTGCCACCAGCAGAGGAGGGACAGGGCCTACAGAGCAGTACTTC

J: TRBJ2-5
size: .
V: TRBV10-3
D: .
CDR3: CAISESGEETQYF
DNA: TGTGCCATCAGTGAGTCCGGGGAAGAGACCCAGTACTTC

J: TRBJ2-2
size: .
V: TRBV3-1
D: TRBD1
CDR3: CASRGQGFSGELFF
DNA: TGTGCCAGCAGGGGACAGGGGTTCTCCGGGGAGCTGTTTTTT